The entry below describes one T cell receptor (beta chain). Its antigen remains unidentified. At one end the junction does not follow the germline gene, possibly because of a read error. The CDR3 totals 15 residues. Germline CDR1 and CDR2: MNHNY and SVGAGI (reference sequence). These data originate in a study of blood T cells in healthy people across ages. Overall study results and limits: Because donor CMV status was unknown, expanded clonotype changes were possibly confounded. A strong correlation between TCR beta diversity and naive T cell percentage was seen. Observed TCR beta diversity per million T cells went down as age went up. This fall followed a roughly linear course with age.

A second PCR of 7 to 11 cycles used a sample-barcoded 5' primer and a J-beta primer mix. A tag from a template-switch adaptor with 12 random nucleotides marked each cDNA molecule. TCRdb re-analysed the 5' RACE reads in MiXCR, keeping a single row per CDR3 protein. Of 500,000 to 550,000 distinct CDR3 sequences in the sample, around 24% were seen once. This sample also belongs to another study, concerning T cells of mothers and their children.

The genes are TRBV6-6 and TRBJ2-3, with 12 bases lining up with TRBD1. The receptor's source is a boy aged 10-17 years in good health. Sequenced material: blood. The CDR3 is CASKRDRGLTDTQSF. The CDR3 DNA is TGTGCCAGCAAAAGGGACAGGGGGCTTACAGATACGCAGTCTTTT.